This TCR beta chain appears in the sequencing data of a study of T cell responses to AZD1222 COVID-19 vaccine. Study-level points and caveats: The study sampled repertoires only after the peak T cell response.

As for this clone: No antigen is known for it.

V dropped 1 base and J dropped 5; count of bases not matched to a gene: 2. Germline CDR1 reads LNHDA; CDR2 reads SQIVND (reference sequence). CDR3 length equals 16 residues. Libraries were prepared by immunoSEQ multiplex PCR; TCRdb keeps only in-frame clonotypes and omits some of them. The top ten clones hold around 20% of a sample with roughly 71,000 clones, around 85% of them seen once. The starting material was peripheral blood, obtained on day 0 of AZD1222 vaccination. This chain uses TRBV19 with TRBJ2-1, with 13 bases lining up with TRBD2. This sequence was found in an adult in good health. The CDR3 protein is CASSIGGLAGDNEQFF. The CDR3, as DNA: TGTGCCAGTAGTATAGGCGGACTAGCGGGAGACAATGAGCAGTTCTTC.